One and the same sample provided the 14 T cell receptor beta chains below, sequenced in a study of cytomegalovirus exposure and HLA in healthy donors. Vbeta (60) and Jbeta (13) primers were used in the PCR. Only in-frame clones appear in the TCRdb table, and some are missing; sequencing was by immunoSEQ multiplex PCR. The table has about 130,000 clones, 55% to 75% seen once. Sequenced material: PBMCs. The receptors here all came from a young man in good health and CMV-seropositive.

The rearrangement joins TRBV2 to TRBJ2-2; maybe TRBD1 (5 bases). Germline CDR1 reads SNHLY; CDR2 reads FYNNEI. CDR3 length: 14 residues. The germline V and J ends were trimmed by 3 bases and 4 bases, with 9 bases remaining between them. CDR3: CASSDREFTGELFF. CDR3 in DNA: TGTGCCAGCAGTGACAGGGAATTCACCGGGGAGCTGTTTTTT.

The chain links TRBV6-1 to TRBJ2-7, with 9 positions matching TRBD1. With 6 bases clipped from V and 1 base from J, the junction kept 4 bases outside the gene matches. The CDR3 is 14 residues long. Germline values: CDR1 MNHNS, CDR2 SASEGT. CDR3 nucleotides: TGTGCCAGCAGGAGGGGACAGGGTTCCTACGAGCAGTACTTC. Translating gives CASRRGQGSYEQYF.

The count of this clone is one. The genes are TRBV6-1 and TRBJ2-5, with 9 bases aligning to TRBD2. Trimming at V came to 2 bases and at J to 3 bases, leaving 4 bases not matched to a gene. Germline CDR1 and CDR2: MNHNS and SASEGT. The CDR3 is made up of 15 amino acids. CDR3 DNA sequence: TGTGCCAGCAGTGAACAGGTAGCGGGAGAAGAGACCCAGTACTTC. Residues: CASSEQVAGEETQYF.

This rearrangement joins TRBV6-6 to TRBJ1-5; 8 bases agree with TRBD1. The germline V gene has CDR1 MNHNY and CDR2 SVGAGI (reference sequence). Trimming at V came to 2 bases and at J to 7 bases, leaving 4 bases not matched to a gene. The CDR3 loop spans 14 amino acids. CDR3 protein: CASSYGQGGQPQHF. In DNA form, the CDR3 reads TGTGCCAGCAGTTACGGACAGGGAGGCCAGCCCCAGCATTTT.

The chain couples TRBV20-1 to TRBJ2-1, with a tentative D call TRBD2 (6 bases). V lost 6 bases and J 8 bases, leaving 11 bases between the germline ends. There are 11 residues in the CDR3. Looked up from germline, CDR1 is DFQATT and CDR2 is SNEGSKA (reference sequence). CDR3 in amino acids: CSADGLYEQFF. The CDR3 DNA follows: TGCAGTGCGGATGGACTATATGAGCAGTTCTTC.

The chain recombines TRBV18 with TRBJ2-5; 7 positions match TRBD2. The CDR3 sequence is 13 residues long. The ends lost 5 bases at V and 1 base at J; junction bases unmatched: 1. The germline V gene has CDR1 KGHSH and CDR2 LQKENI. CDR3 protein: CASSRTSQETQYF. The CDR3 DNA is TGTGCCAGCTCAAGGACTAGCCAAGAGACCCAGTACTTC.

This clone was observed a single time. As DNA, the CDR3 is TGTGCCAGCTCACCACCGGGACTAGCGGGAGGGCCCTCTGGGGCCAACGTCCTGACTTTC. This gives the protein CASSPPGLAGGPSGANVLTF. This chain joins TRBV18 and TRBJ2-6; 16 positions agree with TRBD2. Germline-derived CDR1 and CDR2 are KGHSH and LQKENI. The V segment lost 0 bases and the J segment 0 bases; nucleotides outside the gene matches: 2. This CDR3 comprises 20 residues.

Only a few counts were recorded for this clone. This chain joins TRBV18 and TRBJ1-5; 8 nucleotides match TRBD1. Germline V gives CDR1 KGHSH, CDR2 LQKENI. With V trimmed by 1 base and J by 6 bases, 5 bases remained unmatched. The CDR3 has 15 amino acids. The DNA of the CDR3 is TGTGCCAGCTCACCACAGACAGGGGACATTCAGCCCCAGCATTTT. Protein: CASSPQTGDIQPQHF.

V gene TRBV5-6 combines with J gene TRBJ1-1, with D tentatively TRBD1 (6 bases). Trimming cost V 4 bases and J 4 bases, with 17 bases left between them. The CDR3 is 15 amino acids. CDR1 is SGHDT and CDR2 is YYEEEE in the germline V gene. The CDR3 loop is CASSQPQGLGTEAFF. The DNA of the CDR3 is TGTGCCAGCAGCCAACCACAGGGATTGGGCACTGAAGCTTTCTTT.

The chain combines TRBV10-1 with TRBJ2-1; TRBD2 matches 7 bases. From germline, CDR1 is WNHNN and CDR2 SYGVQD (reference sequence). The CDR3 runs 14 residues. Trimming took 0 bases from V and 7 from J; bases not matched to a gene: 3. CDR3: CASSESTSPNEQFF. CDR3 DNA: TGCGCCAGCAGTGAGTCGACTAGCCCAAATGAGCAGTTCTTC.

Turning to this clone: The same CDR3 can be traced to other DNA sequences in this sample. The V call is TRBV5-1, the J call TRBJ2-7, with D possibly matching TRBD2 (5 bases). The ends were cut back, 0 bases at V and 1 base at J, with 11 bases in the middle. Germline V lookup: CDR1 SGHRS, CDR2 YFSETQ. The CDR3 runs 15 residues. The CDR3 is CASSLGLAVSYEQYF. The CDR3 region has the DNA TGCGCCAGCAGCTTGGGCCTAGCTGTTTCCTACGAGCAGTACTTC.

CDR3 bases: TGTGCCAGCCGAGCTTGGGGGGACAGGGGCCATGGCTACACCTTC. Translation: CASRAWGDRGHGYTF. The chain combines TRBV6-1 with TRBJ1-2; TRBD1 matches at 10 bases. With V trimmed by 8 bases and J by 6 bases, 12 bases remained unmatched. In germline, CDR1 is MNHNS, CDR2 SASEGT. This CDR3 region has 15 residues.

Here the CDR3 DNA reads TGTGCCAGCAGCGCGGACAGGGAAGAGACCCAGTACTTC. Protein: CASSADREETQYF. The chain joins TRBV5-4 to TRBJ2-5; 8 bases align to TRBD1. The CDR3 runs to 13 residues. CDR1 SGHNT and CDR2 YYREEE come from the germline V gene (reference sequence). With 4 bases clipped from V and 3 bases from J, the junction kept 2 bases outside the gene matches.

The chain couples TRBV2 to TRBJ2-7; 8 bases agree with TRBD2. CDR1 and CDR2 (germline): SNHLY, FYNNEI. V shed 6 bases and J 1 base; nucleotides not matched to a gene: 5. The CDR3 loop spans 14 amino acids. The CDR3 loop is CASRSGGGSYEQYF. Written as DNA, the CDR3 is TGTGCCAGCAGGTCCGGGGGGGGATCCTACGAGCAGTACTTC.